This TCR beta chain was found in a study of molecular identifiers for immune sequencing clone quantification. The V gene end was trimmed by 3 bases and the J gene end by 1 base; junction bases not matched to a gene: 14. The CDR3 extends over 21 amino acids. Per the germline V gene, CDR1 is MGHDK and CDR2 is SYGVNS. This clonotype was observed a few times. TCRdb itself ran the PCR reads through MiXCR, one entry per CDR3 protein. The repertoire holds 97,000 or so distinct CDR3 sequences, with more than 20% as singletons. This chain links TRBV25-1 with TRBJ2-2; TRBD2 matches 13 bases. This sequence was found in a human donor in good health. Some libraries in this study had Jurkat cell RNA spiked in. The sample consisted of naive CD8+ T cells from blood, with Jurkat cell RNA spiked in. Subset of the sample: FACS-sorted CD8+CD4-CCR7+CD45RA+ naive T cells. CDR3 bases: TGTGCCAGCAGTGACTCAAGATTGGGACTAGCGGGGAAACTGAACACCGGGGAGCTGTTTTTT. As protein: CASSDSRLGLAGKLNTGELFF.